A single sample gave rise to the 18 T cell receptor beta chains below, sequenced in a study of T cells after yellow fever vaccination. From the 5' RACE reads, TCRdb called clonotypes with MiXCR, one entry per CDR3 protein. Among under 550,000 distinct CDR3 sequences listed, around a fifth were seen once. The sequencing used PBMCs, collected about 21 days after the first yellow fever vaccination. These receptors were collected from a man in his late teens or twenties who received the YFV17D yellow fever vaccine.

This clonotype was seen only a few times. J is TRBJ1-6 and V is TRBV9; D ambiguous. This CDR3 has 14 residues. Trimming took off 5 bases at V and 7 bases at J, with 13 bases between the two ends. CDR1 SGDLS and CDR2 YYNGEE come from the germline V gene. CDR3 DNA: TGTGCCAGCAGAGAGGGAACGGAAAATTCACCCCTCCACTTT. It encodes CASREGTENSPLHF.

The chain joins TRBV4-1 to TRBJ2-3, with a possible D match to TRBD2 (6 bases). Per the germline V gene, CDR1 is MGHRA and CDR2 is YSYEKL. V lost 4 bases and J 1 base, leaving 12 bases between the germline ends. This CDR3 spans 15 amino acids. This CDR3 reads CASSPPGGRTDTQYF. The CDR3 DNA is TGCGCCAGCAGCCCCCCCGGGGGTCGCACAGATACGCAGTATTTT.

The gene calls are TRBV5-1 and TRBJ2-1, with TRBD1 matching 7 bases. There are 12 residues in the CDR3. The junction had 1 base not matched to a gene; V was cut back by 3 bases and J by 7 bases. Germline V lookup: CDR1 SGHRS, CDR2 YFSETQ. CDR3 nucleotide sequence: TGCGCCAGCAGCTCCAGGGGGAATGAGCAGTTCTTC. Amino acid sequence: CASSSRGNEQFF.

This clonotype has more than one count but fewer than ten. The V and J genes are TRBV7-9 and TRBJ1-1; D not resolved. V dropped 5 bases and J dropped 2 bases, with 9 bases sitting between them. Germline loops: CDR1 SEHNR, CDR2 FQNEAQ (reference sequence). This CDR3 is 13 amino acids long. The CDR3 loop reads CASSAPRNTEAFF. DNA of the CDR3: TGTGCCAGCAGCGCACCCCGCAACACTGAAGCTTTCTTT.

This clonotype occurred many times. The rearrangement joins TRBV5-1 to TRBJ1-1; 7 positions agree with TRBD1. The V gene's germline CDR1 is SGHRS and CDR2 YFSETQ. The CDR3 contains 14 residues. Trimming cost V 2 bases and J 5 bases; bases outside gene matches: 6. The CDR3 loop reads CASSLGGLETEAFF. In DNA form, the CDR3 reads TGCGCCAGCAGCTTAGGGGGCTTGGAGACTGAAGCTTTCTTT.

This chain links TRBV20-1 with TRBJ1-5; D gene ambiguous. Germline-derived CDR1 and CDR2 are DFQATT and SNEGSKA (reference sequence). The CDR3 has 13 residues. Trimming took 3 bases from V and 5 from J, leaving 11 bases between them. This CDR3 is CSASTGFDQPQHF. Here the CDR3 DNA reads TGCAGTGCTAGTACGGGGTTTGATCAGCCCCAGCATTTT.

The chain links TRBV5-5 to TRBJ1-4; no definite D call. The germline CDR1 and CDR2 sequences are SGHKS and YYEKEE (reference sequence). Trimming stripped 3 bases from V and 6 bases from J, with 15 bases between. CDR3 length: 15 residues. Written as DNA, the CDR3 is TGTGCCAGCAGCTCCCTGGTAGGCATCGATGAAAAACTGTTTTTT. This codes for CASSSLVGIDEKLFF.

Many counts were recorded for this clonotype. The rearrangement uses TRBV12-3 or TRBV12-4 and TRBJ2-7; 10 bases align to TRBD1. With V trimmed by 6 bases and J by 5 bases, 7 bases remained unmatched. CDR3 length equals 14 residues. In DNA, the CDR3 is TGTGCCAGCAGCCAAAGACAGGGGGCCAACGAGCAGTACTTC. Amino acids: CASSQRQGANEQYF.

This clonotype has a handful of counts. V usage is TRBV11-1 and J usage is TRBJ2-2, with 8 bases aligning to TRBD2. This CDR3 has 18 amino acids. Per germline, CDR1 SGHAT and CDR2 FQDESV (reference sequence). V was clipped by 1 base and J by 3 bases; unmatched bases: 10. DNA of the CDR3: TGTGCCAGCAGCTTAGATGGTAGCGGGGCTGCGTACACCGGGGAGCTGTTTTTT. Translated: CASSLDGSGAAYTGELFF.

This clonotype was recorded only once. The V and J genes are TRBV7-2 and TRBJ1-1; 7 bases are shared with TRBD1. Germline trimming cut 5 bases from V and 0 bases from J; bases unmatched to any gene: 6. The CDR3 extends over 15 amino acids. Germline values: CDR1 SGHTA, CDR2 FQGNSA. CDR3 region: CASSMWGQLNTEAFF. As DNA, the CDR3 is TGTGCCAGCAGCATGTGGGGACAGTTGAACACTGAAGCTTTCTTT.

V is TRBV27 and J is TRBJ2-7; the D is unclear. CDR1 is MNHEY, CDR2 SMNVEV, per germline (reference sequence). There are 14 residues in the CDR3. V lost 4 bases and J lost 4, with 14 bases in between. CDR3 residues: CASSSRVDPYEQYV. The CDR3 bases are TGTGCCAGCAGTTCCCGGGTTGATCCATACGAGCAGTACGTC.

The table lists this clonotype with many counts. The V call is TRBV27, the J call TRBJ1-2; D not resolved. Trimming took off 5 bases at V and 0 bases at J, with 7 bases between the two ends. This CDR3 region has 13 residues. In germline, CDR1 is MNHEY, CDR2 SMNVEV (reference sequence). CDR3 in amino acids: CASSQTANYGYTF. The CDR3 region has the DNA TGTGCCAGCAGTCAGACGGCTAACTATGGCTACACCTTC.

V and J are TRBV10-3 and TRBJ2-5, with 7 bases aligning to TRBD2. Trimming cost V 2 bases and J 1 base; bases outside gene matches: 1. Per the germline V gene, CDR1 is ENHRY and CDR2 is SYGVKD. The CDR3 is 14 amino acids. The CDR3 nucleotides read TGTGCCATCAGTGAGGCGGGGGTCCAAGAGACCCAGTACTTC. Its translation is CAISEAGVQETQYF.

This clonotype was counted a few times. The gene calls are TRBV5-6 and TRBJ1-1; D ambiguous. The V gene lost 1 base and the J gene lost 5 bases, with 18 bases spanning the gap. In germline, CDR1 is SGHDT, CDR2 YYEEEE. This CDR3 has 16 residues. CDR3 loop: CASSLMFGWGETEAFF. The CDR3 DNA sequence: TGTGCCAGCAGCTTGATGTTTGGGTGGGGTGAGACTGAAGCTTTCTTT.

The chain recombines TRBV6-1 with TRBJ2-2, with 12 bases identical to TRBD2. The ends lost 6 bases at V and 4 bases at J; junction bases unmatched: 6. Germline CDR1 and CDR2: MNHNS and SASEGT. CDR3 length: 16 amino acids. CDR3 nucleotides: TGTGCCAGCAGGGCTAGCGGGGGGGCCGTCACCGGGGAGCTGTTTTTT. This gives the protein CASRASGGAVTGELFF.

The CDR3 loop is CASSDRVGTGELFF. In nucleotides, the CDR3 is TGTGCCAGCAGCGACAGGGTCGGGACCGGGGAGCTGTTTTTT. V and J are TRBV7-9 and TRBJ2-2; TRBD1 matches at 7 bases. The germline CDR1 and CDR2 sequences are SEHNR and FQNEAQ (reference sequence). This CDR3 is built from 14 residues. Trimming cost V 5 bases and J 5 bases; bases outside gene matches: 5.

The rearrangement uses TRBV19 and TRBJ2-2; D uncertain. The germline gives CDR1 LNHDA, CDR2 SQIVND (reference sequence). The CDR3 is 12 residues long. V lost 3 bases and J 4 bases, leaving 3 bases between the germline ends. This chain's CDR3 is CASSMGTGELFF. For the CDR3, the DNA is TGTGCCAGTAGTATGGGCACCGGGGAGCTGTTTTTT.

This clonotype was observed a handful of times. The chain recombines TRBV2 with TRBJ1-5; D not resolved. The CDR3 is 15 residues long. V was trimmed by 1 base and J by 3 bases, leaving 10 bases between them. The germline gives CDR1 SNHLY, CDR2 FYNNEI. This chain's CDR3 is CASSEGVTANQPQHF. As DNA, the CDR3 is TGTGCCAGCAGTGAAGGAGTGACCGCCAATCAGCCCCAGCATTTT.